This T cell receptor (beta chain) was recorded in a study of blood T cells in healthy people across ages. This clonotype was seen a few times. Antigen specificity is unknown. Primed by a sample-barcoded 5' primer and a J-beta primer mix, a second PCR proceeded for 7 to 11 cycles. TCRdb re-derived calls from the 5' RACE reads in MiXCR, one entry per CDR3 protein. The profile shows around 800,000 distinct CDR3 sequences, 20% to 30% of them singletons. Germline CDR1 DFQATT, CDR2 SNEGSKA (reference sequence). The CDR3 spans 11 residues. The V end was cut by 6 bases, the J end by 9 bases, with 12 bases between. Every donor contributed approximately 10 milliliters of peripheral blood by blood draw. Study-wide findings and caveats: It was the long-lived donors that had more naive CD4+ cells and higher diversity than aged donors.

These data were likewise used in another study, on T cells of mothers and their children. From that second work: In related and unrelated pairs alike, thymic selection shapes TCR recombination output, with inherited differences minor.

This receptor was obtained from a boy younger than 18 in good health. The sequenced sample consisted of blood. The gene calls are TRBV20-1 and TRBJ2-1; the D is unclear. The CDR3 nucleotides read TGCAGTGCCAATCCAGAGGCTGAGCAGTTCTTC. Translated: CSANPEAEQFF.